Below are 30 T cell receptor beta chains sequenced from a single sample in a study of a mutant IDH1 vaccine in newly diagnosed glioma. Antigens of these TCRs are unknown. Time point given: week 5, during vaccination. Topical imiquimod was applied with each vaccine dose, which held 300 ug of mutant IDH1 20-mer peptide. TCRdb's copy holds only in-frame clones and misses some; the assay was immunoSEQ multiplex PCR. This sample has around 50,000 clones, with about 90% found just once. Sequenced material: PBMCs, taken from a glioma patient whose treatment included an IDH1 peptide vaccine. All receptors come from a woman in her 40s with glioma.

To note about this clone: The same CDR3 arises from other DNA sequences in this sample as well. This chain joins TRBV7-9 and TRBJ2-3; 10 bases align to TRBD1. The CDR3 covers 14 residues. From germline, CDR1 is SEHNR and CDR2 FQNEAQ (reference sequence). V was clipped by 3 bases and J by 4 bases; unmatched bases: 1. CDR3 residues: CASSLTGGADTQYF. In nucleotides, the CDR3 is TGTGCCAGCAGCTTGACAGGGGGCGCAGATACGCAGTATTTT. The full variable domain, rest sourced from reference TRBV7-9 and TRBJ2-3, is DTGVSQNPRHKITKRGQNVTFRCDPISEHNRLYWYRQTLGQGPEFLTYFQNEAQLEKSRLLSDRFSAERPKGSFSTLEIQRTEQGDSAMYLCASSLTGGADTQYFGPGTRLTVL.

The V call is TRBV5-6, the J call TRBJ1-6, with D hard to call. Germline CDR1 SGHDT, CDR2 YYEEEE. With 1 base removed from V and 6 bases from J, the gap between germline ends came to 14 bases. This CDR3 contains 16 residues. DNA of the CDR3: TGTGCCAGCAGCTTGTTGGCCGGTGGTGGTAATTCACCCCTCCACTTT. This translates into CASSLLAGGGNSPLHF. Full variable domain (rest looked up from reference TRBV5-6 and TRBJ1-6): DAGVTQSPTHLIKTRGQQVTLRCSPKSGHDTVSWYQQALGQGPQFIFQYYEEEERQRGNFPDRFSGHQFPNYSSELNVNALLLGDSALYLCASSLLAGGGNSPLHFGNGTRLTVT.

This clone showed up just a few times. J is TRBJ1-6 and V is TRBV5-6; D is perhaps TRBD1 (5 bases). The CDR3 extends over 19 amino acids. Germline V gene sequence: CDR1 SGHDT, CDR2 YYEEEE. V was trimmed by 1 base and J by 0 bases, leaving 17 bases between them. CDR3 DNA: TGTGCCAGCAGCTTGCAGGGATACGTGGGGAGCTCCTATAATTCACCCCTCCACTTT. Translated: CASSLQGYVGSSYNSPLHF.

J is TRBJ2-5 and V is TRBV7-8, with TRBD2 identical over 7 bases. Germline V gene data show CDR1 as SGHVS and CDR2 as FQNEAQ. V trimming: 2 bases; J trimming: 5 bases; junction bases outside the gene matches: 8. The CDR3 loop spans 15 amino acids. The CDR3 nucleotides are TGTGCCAGCAGCTTACTAGTAGGGGAGGGGGAGACCCAGTACTTC. It is translated as CASSLLVGEGETQYF.

This sequence joins TRBV5-4 and TRBJ2-1; 12 nucleotides match TRBD2. Germline CDR1 and CDR2: SGHNT and YYREEE (reference sequence). V was pared by 0 bases and J by 7 bases, with 2 bases of the junction left unmatched. The CDR3 contains 15 residues. This CDR3 is CASSLASGGANEQFF. DNA of the CDR3: TGTGCCAGCAGCTTGGCTAGCGGGGGGGCAAATGAGCAGTTCTTC.

The chain employs TRBV5-1 and TRBJ1-6, with TRBD1 as a possible D gene (5 bases). Per the germline V gene, CDR1 is SGHRS and CDR2 is YFSETQ. This CDR3 contains 15 residues. The V gene lost 4 bases and the J gene lost 8 bases, with 16 bases spanning the gap. The CDR3 sequence is CASSPTGGGYSPLHF. CDR3 sequence (DNA): TGCGCCAGCAGCCCTACGGGGGGGGGTTATTCACCCCTCCACTTT.

This clone appeared once. Additional DNA sequences in this sample encode the identical CDR3. The chain combines TRBV18 with TRBJ2-7, with D unclear. The CDR3 consists of 12 residues. Germline V gives CDR1 KGHSH, CDR2 LQKENI. With 3 bases removed from V and 0 bases from J, the gap between germline ends came to 3 bases. CDR3 residues: CASSPSSYEQYF. The CDR3, as DNA: TGTGCCAGCTCACCGAGCTCCTACGAGCAGTACTTC.

The rearrangement uses TRBV5-1 and TRBJ1-1; maybe TRBD1 (6 bases). There are 13 residues in the CDR3. The V gene lost 4 bases and the J gene lost 9 bases, with 16 bases spanning the gap. Germline CDR1 reads SGHRS; CDR2 reads YFSETQ. The CDR3 bases are TGCGCCAGCAGCGGGAACAGGGAGGTAAAAGCTTTCTTT. Translation gives CASSGNREVKAFF.

The CDR3 loop reads CAWSTGTSQSTDTQYF. CDR3 DNA sequence: TGTGCCTGGAGTACGGGAACTAGCCAAAGCACAGATACGCAGTATTTT. The V call is TRBV30, the J call TRBJ2-3; possible D gene TRBD2, 6 bases. Germline values: CDR1 GTSNPN, CDR2 SVGIG (reference sequence). The CDR3 consists of 16 residues. The V gene lost 2 bases and the J gene lost 0 bases, with 15 bases spanning the gap.

The CDR3, as DNA: TGTGCCAGCACACCAGCCAGGGCAGACAATGAGCAGTTCTTC. This encodes CASTPARADNEQFF. The V and J genes are TRBV6-6 and TRBJ2-1; TRBD1 is a possible D gene (5 bases). Trimming stripped 7 bases from V and 5 bases from J, with 15 bases between. Germline CDR1 reads MNHNY; CDR2 reads SVGAGI (reference sequence). This CDR3 has 14 amino acids.

The CDR3 loop reads CASSIGAGGGDTQYF. CDR3 bases: TGTGCCAGTAGTATTGGGGCGGGAGGTGGTGATACGCAGTATTTT. The J gene is TRBJ2-3, the V gene TRBV19; TRBD2 aligns across 8 bases. Germline loops: CDR1 LNHDA, CDR2 SQIVND (reference sequence). The length of the CDR3 is 15 residues. The V and J ends lost 3 bases and 6 bases, in that order; junction bases with no gene match: 8.

The rearrangement joins TRBV28 to TRBJ1-2, with TRBD1 identical over 8 bases. The CDR3 is 13 amino acids. Per the germline V gene, CDR1 is MDHEN and CDR2 is SYDVKM. J was trimmed by 4 bases and V by 6 bases; bases with no gene match: 4. The CDR3 spells CASRRTGTYGYTF. The CDR3, as DNA: TGTGCCAGCAGGCGGACAGGGACCTATGGCTACACCTTC.

This chain connects TRBV29-1 to TRBJ2-5; 9 positions agree with TRBD2. V lost 1 base and J lost 5; bases outside the gene matches: 11. The CDR3 has 16 amino acids. Germline CDR1 SQVTM, CDR2 ANQGSEA. For the CDR3, the DNA is TGCAGCGTTGAAGCGGGACCGGGACTAGCCGGCGAGACCCAGTACTTC. This encodes CSVEAGPGLAGETQYF.

V usage is TRBV19 and J usage is TRBJ1-5; weak D call: TRBD1 (5 bases). The CDR3 extends over 14 amino acids. Per the germline V gene, CDR1 is LNHDA and CDR2 is SQIVND (reference sequence). V lost 6 bases and J lost 6, with 15 bases in between. In DNA form, the CDR3 reads TGTGCCAGTAGCGGATCGGGGCCGAGTCAGCCCCAGCATTTT. It translates to CASSGSGPSQPQHF.

CDR3 region: CASSPLANSGSTDTQYF. DNA for the CDR3: TGTGCCAGCTCACCTCTTGCGAATAGCGGGAGCACAGATACGCAGTATTTT. V gene TRBV18 combines with J gene TRBJ2-3, with TRBD2 matching 7 bases. The V segment lost 3 bases and the J segment 0 bases; nucleotides outside the gene matches: 9. Germline CDR1 is KGHSH and CDR2 is LQKENI. The CDR3 is made up of 17 amino acids.

The J gene is TRBJ2-5, the V gene TRBV5-4; D is perhaps TRBD2 (6 bases). The V gene lost 4 bases and the J gene lost 5 bases, with 21 bases spanning the gap. The CDR3 length is 16 residues. Looked up from germline, CDR1 is SGHNT and CDR2 is YYREEE (reference sequence). The CDR3 here is CASSADGTASSETQYF. For the CDR3, the DNA is TGTGCCAGCAGCGCGGACGGGACTGCGTCTTCCGAGACCCAGTACTTC.

V is TRBV10-3 and J is TRBJ1-4, with D tentatively TRBD1 (5 bases). Per the germline V gene, CDR1 is ENHRY and CDR2 is SYGVKD. Trimming shortened V by 0 bases and J by 13 bases, and 12 bases separated the two germline ends. The CDR3 runs to 13 residues. CDR3 residues: CAISESRRVGLFF. The CDR3 nucleotides read TGTGCCATCAGTGAGTCCCGCAGGGTCGGACTGTTTTTT.

The rearrangement joins TRBV4-1 to TRBJ2-6; maybe TRBD2 (5 bases). With 1 base removed from V and 0 bases from J, the gap between germline ends came to 16 bases. Germline values: CDR1 MGHRA, CDR2 YSYEKL. The CDR3 sequence is 19 residues long. CDR3 nucleotide sequence: TGCGCCAGCAGCCAAGTTTGGGCGGGCCTTAACTCTGGGGCCAACGTCCTGACTTTC. Protein sequence: CASSQVWAGLNSGANVLTF.

The chain employs TRBV27 and TRBJ1-1, with D unclear. In germline, CDR1 is MNHEY, CDR2 SMNVEV (reference sequence). Trimming removed 2 bases at V and 3 bases at J, with 7 bases between. This CDR3 has 13 residues. As DNA, the CDR3 is TGTGCCAGCAGTTTAGCCCGAGACACTGAAGCTTTCTTT. Translating it yields CASSLARDTEAFF.

The V gene is TRBV5-8, the J gene TRBJ1-5; D is unclear. Germline values: CDR1 SGHTS, CDR2 YDEGEE. Trimming took off 2 bases at V and 9 bases at J, with 12 bases between the two ends. This CDR3 has 13 amino acids. CDR3 coding DNA: TGTGCCAGCAGCTTTTCTGGGCCAGGGCCCCAGCATTTT. This codes for CASSFSGPGPQHF. Complete variable domain (other parts from reference TRBV5-8 and TRBJ1-5): EAGVTQSPTHLIKTRGQQATLRCSPISGHTSVYWYQQALGLGLQFLLWYDEGEERNRGNFPPRFSGRQFPNYSSELNVNALELEDSALYLCASSFSGPGPQHFGDGTRLSIL.

The chain uses TRBV5-1 and TRBJ1-1; D gene uncertain. Between the trimmed V and J ends, which lost 7 bases and 0 bases, there was a span of 16 bases. This CDR3 region has 15 residues. Looked up from germline, CDR1 is SGHRS and CDR2 is YFSETQ. The CDR3: CASQVGFSLNTEAFF. DNA of the CDR3: TGCGCCAGCCAAGTTGGGTTTTCCTTGAACACTGAAGCTTTCTTT.

This clone was seen a single time. V gene TRBV6-5 combines with J gene TRBJ2-7; D is unclear. This CDR3 is 15 amino acids long. The V gene lost 7 bases and the J gene lost 2 bases, with 18 bases spanning the gap. The V gene's germline CDR1 is MNHEY and CDR2 SVGAGI. The CDR3, as DNA: TGTGCCAGCAAGGTAACAGCACACTCACCCTACGAGCAGTACTTC. Translating it yields CASKVTAHSPYEQYF.

This clone was seen a single time. This chain joins TRBV5-6 and TRBJ1-5; 8 nucleotides align to TRBD1. The CDR3 is 14 amino acids. Germline V gives CDR1 SGHDT, CDR2 YYEEEE. Germline trimming cut 3 bases from V and 6 bases from J; bases unmatched to any gene: 5. The CDR3 reads CASSWTGSRQPQHF. The CDR3 coding sequence is TGTGCCAGCAGCTGGACAGGGTCTCGTCAGCCCCAGCATTTT.

This chain links TRBV27 with TRBJ2-2, with 9 bases lining up with TRBD2. The V and J ends lost 3 bases and 5 bases, in that order; junction bases with no gene match: 4. CDR1 and CDR2 from the germline V gene are MNHEY and SMNVEV (reference sequence). The CDR3 consists of 15 residues. CDR3 nucleotides: TGTGCCAGCAGTTTCCTGACTAGCGGTACCGGGGAGCTGTTTTTT. It specifies CASSFLTSGTGELFF.

The chain carries TRBV4-3 and TRBJ1-3; TRBD1 is a possible D gene (5 bases). Germline V lookup: CDR1 LGHNA, CDR2 YSLEER. The length of the CDR3 is 16 residues. The V end was cut by 1 base, the J end by 3 bases, with 13 bases between. The CDR3 loop reads CASSQGAGDRGNTIYF. DNA of the CDR3: TGCGCCAGCAGCCAAGGCGCGGGGGACCGTGGAAACACCATATATTTT.

The chain recombines TRBV5-4 with TRBJ2-7, with D unclear. Trimming removed 2 bases at V and 4 bases at J, with 13 bases between. The CDR3 has 14 residues. Per the germline V gene, CDR1 is SGHNT and CDR2 is YYREEE (reference sequence). CDR3 residues: CASSLGQSTYEQYF. The CDR3 DNA sequence: TGTGCCAGCAGCTTAGGCCAGTCAACGTACGAGCAGTACTTC.

The rearrangement uses TRBV18 and TRBJ1-1; the D is unclear. The length of the CDR3 is 13 residues. Germline lookup yields CDR1 KGHSH and CDR2 LQKENI. V was trimmed by 3 bases and J by 0 bases, leaving 5 bases between them. CDR3 sequence (DNA): TGTGCCAGCTCACCCGGACTGAACACTGAAGCTTTCTTT. This encodes CASSPGLNTEAFF.

This sequence joins TRBV15 and TRBJ2-7, with D hard to call. The CDR3 sequence is 15 residues long. V dropped 0 bases and J dropped 3 bases, with 12 bases sitting between them. CDR1 and CDR2 (germline): LNHNV, YYDKDF (reference sequence). The chain's CDR3 is CATSRDRGDIYEQYF. CDR3 DNA: TGTGCCACCAGCAGAGATCGTGGGGATATCTACGAGCAGTACTTC.

CDR3 sequence reads: CASTPLGFASYGYTF. CDR3 sequence (DNA): TGTGCCAGCACCCCCTTAGGATTCGCCAGCTATGGCTACACCTTC. V usage is TRBV7-9 and J usage is TRBJ1-2, with unresolved D. V was shortened by 7 bases and J by 4 bases, with 19 bases between the two germline ends. This CDR3 is 15 amino acids long. Germline V gene sequence: CDR1 SEHNR, CDR2 FQNEAQ (reference sequence). Combining the CDR3 with reference TRBV7-9 and TRBJ1-2 gives the whole variable domain DTGVSQNPRHKITKRGQNVTFRCDPISEHNRLYWYRQTLGQGPEFLTYFQNEAQLEKSRLLSDRFSAERPKGSFSTLEIQRTEQGDSAMYLCASTPLGFASYGYTFGSGTRLTVV.

V and J are TRBV5-1 and TRBJ1-6; unclear D gene. The CDR3 is 15 amino acids. Trimming removed 1 base from V and 0 bases from J, with 5 bases in between. CDR1 is SGHRS, CDR2 YFSETQ, per germline. This CDR3 reads CASSLSGSYNSPLHF. CDR3 DNA: TGCGCCAGCAGCTTGTCAGGCTCCTATAATTCACCCCTCCACTTT. Full variable domain (outside the CDR3, taken from reference TRBV5-1 and TRBJ1-6): KAGVTQTPRYLIKTRGQQVTLSCSPISGHRSVSWYQQTPGQGLQFLFEYFSETQRNKGNFPGRFSGRQFSNSRSEMNVSTLELGDSALYLCASSLSGSYNSPLHFGNGTRLTVT.